This T cell receptor (beta chain) originates from a study of cytomegalovirus exposure and HLA in healthy donors. PCR involved 60 Vbeta and 13 Jbeta primers. How the authors handled the data: There were about 88 million unique TCR beta chains by a later count, and approximately 11 million of them were shared. Libraries were prepared by immunoSEQ multiplex PCR; TCRdb keeps only in-frame clonotypes and omits some of them. That table supplies the V and J calls and clone size; D and trimming were determined from the DNA. The sample contains around 190,000 clones, around 83% of which appear only once. The V gene's germline CDR1 is MDHEN and CDR2 SYDVKM. This CDR3 has 14 residues. V lost 3 bases and J lost 6, with 15 bases in between. Overall study findings and caveats: After further analysis at a later stage, 16,951 TCR beta sequences were associated with HLA alleles at 0.05 false discovery rate. For presence/absence analyses, sequencing depth was assumed to be roughly uniform across donors.

About this clone itself: The antigen is undetermined.

This TCR came from a man aged 35-49 years in good health and CMV-seropositive. Sequenced: PBMCs. This rearrangement joins TRBV28 to TRBJ2-7, with a tentative D call TRBD2 (6 bases). The CDR3 bases are TGTGCCAGCAGTTTCGGGGGTCTCCTGGGCGAGCAGTACTTC. Translation: CASSFGGLLGEQYF.